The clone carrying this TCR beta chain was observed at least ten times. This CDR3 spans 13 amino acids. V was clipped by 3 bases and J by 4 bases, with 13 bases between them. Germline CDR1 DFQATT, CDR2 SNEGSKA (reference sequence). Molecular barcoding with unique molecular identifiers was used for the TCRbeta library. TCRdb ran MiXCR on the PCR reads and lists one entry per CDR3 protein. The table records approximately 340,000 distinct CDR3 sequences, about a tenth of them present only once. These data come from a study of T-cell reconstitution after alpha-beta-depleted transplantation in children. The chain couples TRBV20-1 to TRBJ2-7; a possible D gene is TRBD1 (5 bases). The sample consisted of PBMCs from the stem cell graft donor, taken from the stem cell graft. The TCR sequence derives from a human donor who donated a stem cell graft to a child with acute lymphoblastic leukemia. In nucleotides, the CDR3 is TGCAGTGCTAGCGTTACCCAGGGTTACGAGCAGTACTTC. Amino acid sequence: CSASVTQGYEQYF.